A single sample gave rise to the 10 T cell receptor beta chains below, sequenced in a study of vaccination and CD4 T cells after COVID-19. The antigens these receptors bind are not known. Treatment indicated: approximately nine-day PBMC culture with coronavirus spike peptide pools or control peptides (ViraFEST assay). The Oncomine TCR Beta short-read assay was what sequenced the DNA obtained from cultured CD4+ T cells. TCRdb re-analysed the PCR reads in MiXCR, keeping a single row per CDR3 protein. The data contain some 20,000 distinct CDR3 sequences, about 44% of them singletons. The material sequenced was CD4+ T cells from blood, cultured in vitro, taken before SARS-CoV-2 vaccination. The receptors stem from a human donor who had recovered from COVID-19.

The chain combines TRBV20-1 with TRBJ2-3; no definite D call. CDR3 length equals 12 residues. V gave up 5 bases and J gave up 4 bases, with 10 bases separating them. Germline V gene lookup returns CDR1 DFQATT and CDR2 SNEGSKA (reference sequence). The DNA of the CDR3 is TGCAGTGCTTCTAGTCTGGCAGATACGCAGTATTTT. It codes for CSASSLADTQYF.

The V gene is TRBV18, the J gene TRBJ1-3; D remains ambiguous. V gave up 2 bases and J gave up 0 bases, with 8 bases separating them. This CDR3 has 15 amino acids. From germline, CDR1 is KGHSH and CDR2 LQKENI. The CDR3 DNA follows: TGTGCCAGCTCACCAGAGGCAGCCTCTGGAAACACCATATATTTT. Amino acid sequence: CASSPEAASGNTIYF.

This clonotype came up a few times. V is TRBV7-3 and J is TRBJ1-1; unclear D gene. The CDR3 spans 13 residues. Germline V gives CDR1 SGHTA, CDR2 FQGTGA. The germline V and J ends were trimmed by 4 bases and 1 base, with 7 bases remaining between them. The CDR3 DNA follows: TGTGCCAGCAGCTCTTCTCCGAACACTGAAGCTTTCTTT. Translation gives CASSSSPNTEAFF. Together with reference TRBV7-3 and TRBJ1-1, the CDR3 gives the full variable domain: GAGVSQTPSNKVTEKGKYVELRCDPISGHTALYWYRQSLGQGPEFLIYFQGTGAADDSGLPNDRFFAVRPEGSVSTLKIQRTERGDSAVYLCASSSSPNTEAFFGQGTRLTVV.

This clonotype was detected a few times. The chain combines TRBV20-1 with TRBJ1-5; possible D gene TRBD1, 6 bases. This CDR3 contains 15 residues. CDR1 is DFQATT, CDR2 SNEGSKA, per germline (reference sequence). The germline V and J ends were trimmed by 0 bases and 5 bases, with 14 bases remaining between them. The CDR3 DNA reads as TGCAGTGCTAGAGAGGGCAGGGGTTCGTATCAGCCCCAGCATTTT. Translating it yields CSAREGRGSYQPQHF.

V is TRBV11-3 and J is TRBJ2-3, with 7 bases fitting TRBD2. The CDR3 spans 14 residues. Germline lookup yields CDR1 SGHNT and CDR2 YENEEA. Trimming removed 5 bases from V and 4 bases from J; junction bases left unmatched: 6. The CDR3 DNA reads as TGTGCCAGCAGCAGACAGCGGGGATCAGATACGCAGTATTTT. This translates into CASSRQRGSDTQYF. The variable domain in full, with the rest retrieved from reference TRBV11-3 and TRBJ2-3, is EAGVVQSPRYKIIEKKQPVAFWCNPISGHNTLYWYLQNLGQGPELLIRYENEEAVDDSQLPKDRFSAERLKGVDSTLKIQPAELGDSAVYLCASSRQRGSDTQYFGPGTRLTVL.

The V and J genes are TRBV19 and TRBJ2-3, with D tentatively TRBD2 (6 bases). The germline CDR1 and CDR2 sequences are LNHDA and SQIVND (reference sequence). Trimming left V 4 bases short and J 4 bases short, with 18 bases between. This CDR3 region has 16 residues. Here the CDR3 reads CASSKKIAGNPDTQYF. The CDR3 bases are TGTGCCAGTAGTAAGAAGATCGCGGGGAATCCAGATACGCAGTATTTT. The whole variable domain, filled in from reference TRBV19 and TRBJ2-3, reads DGGITQSPKYLFRKEGQNVTLSCEQNLNHDAMYWYRQDPGQGLRLIYYSQIVNDFQKGDIAEGYSVSREKKESFPLTVTSAQKNPTAFYLCASSKKIAGNPDTQYFGPGTRLTVL.

CDR3 in amino acids: CSARTKGEAFF. For the CDR3, the DNA is TGCAGTGCTAGGACAAAGGGTGAAGCTTTCTTT. J is TRBJ1-1 and V is TRBV20-1; no reliable D call. V shed 3 bases and J shed 7 bases, with 9 bases lying between them. The CDR3 extends over 11 amino acids. Germline assignment: CDR1 DFQATT and CDR2 SNEGSKA (reference sequence).

This chain links TRBV6-5 with TRBJ1-1; D ambiguous. V gave up 0 bases and J gave up 1 base, with 6 bases separating them. CDR1 MNHEY and CDR2 SVGAGI come from the germline V gene. CDR3 length: 14 residues. CDR3 DNA: TGTGCCAGCAGTTACTCTCTGGGGAACACTGAAGCTTTCTTT. This sequence encodes CASSYSLGNTEAFF.

A single count supports this clonotype. The rearrangement links TRBV4-3 to TRBJ2-3, with D maybe TRBD2 (5 bases). This CDR3 spans 13 amino acids. The V gene's germline CDR1 is LGHNA and CDR2 YSLEER. V was cut by 1 base and J by 7 bases, with 9 bases left in between. The CDR3 here is CASSQVRTHTQYF. CDR3 sequence (DNA): TGCGCCAGCAGCCAAGTCCGGACTCATACGCAGTATTTT.

The chain links TRBV19 to TRBJ1-6; 8 bases align to TRBD1. The CDR3 consists of 14 residues. Unmatched junction bases numbered 7, after V lost 5 bases and J lost 10 bases. Germline-derived CDR1 and CDR2 are LNHDA and SQIVND (reference sequence). The CDR3 protein is CASSPRTGQSPLHF. CDR3 DNA: TGTGCCAGTAGTCCAAGGACAGGGCAATCACCCCTCCACTTT. Filled out from reference TRBV19 and TRBJ1-6, the complete variable domain reads DGGITQSPKYLFRKEGQNVTLSCEQNLNHDAMYWYRQDPGQGLRLIYYSQIVNDFQKGDIAEGYSVSREKKESFPLTVTSAQKNPTAFYLCASSPRTGQSPLHFGNGTRLTVT.